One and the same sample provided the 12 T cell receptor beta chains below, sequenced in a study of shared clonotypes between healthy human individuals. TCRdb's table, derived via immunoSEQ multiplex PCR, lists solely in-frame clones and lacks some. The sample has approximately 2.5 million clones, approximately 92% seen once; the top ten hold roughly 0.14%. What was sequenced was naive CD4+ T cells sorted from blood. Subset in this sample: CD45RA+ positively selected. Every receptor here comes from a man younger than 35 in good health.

The CDR3 loop reads CSTADSSYEQYF. The CDR3 nucleotides are TGCAGCACCGCGGACAGCTCCTACGAGCAGTACTTC. The chain joins TRBV29-1 to TRBJ2-7; D is perhaps TRBD1 (6 bases). Trimming removed 8 bases at V and 0 bases at J, with 11 bases between. The CDR3 sequence is 12 residues long. Germline CDR1 reads SQVTM; CDR2 reads ANQGSEA.

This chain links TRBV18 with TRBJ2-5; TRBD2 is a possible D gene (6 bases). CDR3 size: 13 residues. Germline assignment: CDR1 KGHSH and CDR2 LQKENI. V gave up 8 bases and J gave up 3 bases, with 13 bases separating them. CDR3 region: CASAGRPEETQYF. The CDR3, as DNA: TGTGCCAGCGCGGGACGTCCAGAAGAGACCCAGTACTTC.

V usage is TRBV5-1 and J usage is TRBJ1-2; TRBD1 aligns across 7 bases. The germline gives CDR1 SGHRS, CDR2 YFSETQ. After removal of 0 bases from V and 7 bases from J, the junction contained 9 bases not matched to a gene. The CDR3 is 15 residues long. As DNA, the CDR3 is TGCGCCAGCAGCTTGGTTGACAGGGATTTCTTTGGCTACACCTTC. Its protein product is CASSLVDRDFFGYTF. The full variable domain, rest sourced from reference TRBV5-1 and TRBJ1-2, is KAGVTQTPRYLIKTRGQQVTLSCSPISGHRSVSWYQQTPGQGLQFLFEYFSETQRNKGNFPGRFSGRQFSNSRSEMNVSTLELGDSALYLCASSLVDRDFFGYTFGSGTRLTVV.

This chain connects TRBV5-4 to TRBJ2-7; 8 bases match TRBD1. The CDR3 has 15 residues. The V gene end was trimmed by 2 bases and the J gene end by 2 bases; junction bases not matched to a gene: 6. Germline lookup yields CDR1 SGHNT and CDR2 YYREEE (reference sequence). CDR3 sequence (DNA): TGTGCCAGCAGCTTCCGGGACAGGAAAACCTACGAGCAGTACTTC. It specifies CASSFRDRKTYEQYF.

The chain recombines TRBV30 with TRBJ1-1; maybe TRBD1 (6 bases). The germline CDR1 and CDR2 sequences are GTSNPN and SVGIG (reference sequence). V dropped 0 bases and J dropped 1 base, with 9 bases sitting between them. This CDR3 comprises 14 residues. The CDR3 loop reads CAWSVQGGNTEAFF. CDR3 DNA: TGTGCCTGGAGTGTACAAGGGGGGAACACTGAAGCTTTCTTT.

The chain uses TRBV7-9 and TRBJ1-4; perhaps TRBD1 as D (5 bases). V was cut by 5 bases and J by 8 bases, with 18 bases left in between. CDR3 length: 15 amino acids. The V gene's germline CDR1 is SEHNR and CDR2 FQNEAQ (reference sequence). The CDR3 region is CASSLYGGKAEKLFF. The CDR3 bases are TGTGCCAGCAGCCTTTATGGGGGAAAGGCGGAAAAACTGTTTTTT.

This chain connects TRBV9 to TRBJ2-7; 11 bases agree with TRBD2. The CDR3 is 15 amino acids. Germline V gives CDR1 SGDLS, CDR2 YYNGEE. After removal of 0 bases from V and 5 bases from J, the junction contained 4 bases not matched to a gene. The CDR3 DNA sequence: TGTGCCAGCAGCGTAGCACTAGCGGGAGTTAACGAGCAGTACTTC. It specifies CASSVALAGVNEQYF.

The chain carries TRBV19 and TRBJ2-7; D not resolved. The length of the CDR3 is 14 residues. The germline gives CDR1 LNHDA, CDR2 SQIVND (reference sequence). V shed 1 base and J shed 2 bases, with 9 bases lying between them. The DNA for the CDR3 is TGTGCCAGTAGTATAGCCCCGGTGACCTACGAGCAGTACTTC. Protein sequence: CASSIAPVTYEQYF.

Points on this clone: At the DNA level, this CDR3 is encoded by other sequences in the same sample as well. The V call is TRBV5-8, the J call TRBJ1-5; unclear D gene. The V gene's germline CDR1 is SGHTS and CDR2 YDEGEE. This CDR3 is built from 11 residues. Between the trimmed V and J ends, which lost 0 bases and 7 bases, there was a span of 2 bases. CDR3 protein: CASSLGQPQHF. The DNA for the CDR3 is TGTGCCAGCAGCTTGGGACAGCCCCAGCATTTT.

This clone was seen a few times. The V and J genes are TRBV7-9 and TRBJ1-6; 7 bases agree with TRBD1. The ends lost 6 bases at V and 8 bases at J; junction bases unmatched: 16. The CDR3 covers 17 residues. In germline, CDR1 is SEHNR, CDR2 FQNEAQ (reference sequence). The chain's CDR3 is CASRHAGTDTLYSPLHF. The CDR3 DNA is TGTGCCAGCAGACACGCGGGGACAGACACCCTTTATTCACCCCTCCACTTT.

The CDR3 sequence: CASSPVTGTGGWTDTQYF. The CDR3 nucleotides read TGTGCCAGCTCACCTGTCACCGGGACAGGGGGCTGGACAGATACGCAGTATTTT. The chain uses TRBV18 and TRBJ2-3; 12 bases align to TRBD1. Germline V gene lookup returns CDR1 KGHSH and CDR2 LQKENI. V was pared by 3 bases and J by 3 bases, with 10 bases of the junction left unmatched. The CDR3 length is 18 residues.

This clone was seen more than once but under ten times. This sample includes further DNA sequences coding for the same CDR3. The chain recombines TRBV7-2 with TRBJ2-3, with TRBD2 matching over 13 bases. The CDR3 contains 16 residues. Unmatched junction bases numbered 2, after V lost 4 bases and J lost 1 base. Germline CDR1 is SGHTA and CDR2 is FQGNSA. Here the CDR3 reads CASSSGLAGGTDTQYF. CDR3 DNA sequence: TGTGCCAGCAGCTCCGGACTAGCGGGGGGCACAGATACGCAGTATTTT. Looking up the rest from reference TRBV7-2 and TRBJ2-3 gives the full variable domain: GAGVSQSPSNKVTEKGKDVELRCDPISGHTALYWYRQSLGQGLEFLIYFQGNSAPDKSGLPSDRFSAERTGGSVSTLTIQRTQQEDSAVYLCASSSGLAGGTDTQYFGPGTRLTVL.